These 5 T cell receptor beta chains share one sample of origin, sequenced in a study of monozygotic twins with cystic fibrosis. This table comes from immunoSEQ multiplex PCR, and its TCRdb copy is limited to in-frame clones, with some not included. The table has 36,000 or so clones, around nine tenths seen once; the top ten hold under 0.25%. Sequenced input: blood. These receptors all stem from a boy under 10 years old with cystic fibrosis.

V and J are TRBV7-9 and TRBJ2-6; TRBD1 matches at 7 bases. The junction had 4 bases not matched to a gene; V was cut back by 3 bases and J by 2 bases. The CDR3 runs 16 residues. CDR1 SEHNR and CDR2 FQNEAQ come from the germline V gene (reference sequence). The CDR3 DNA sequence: TGTGCCAGCAGCTTCGACGACAGGGCTGGGGCCAACGTCCTGACTTTC. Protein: CASSFDDRAGANVLTF.

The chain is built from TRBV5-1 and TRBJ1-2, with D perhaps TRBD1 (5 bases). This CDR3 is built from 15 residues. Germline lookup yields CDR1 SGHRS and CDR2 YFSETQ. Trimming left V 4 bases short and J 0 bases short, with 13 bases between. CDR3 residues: CASSLGQTANYGYTF. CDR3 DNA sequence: TGCGCCAGCAGCCTTGGTCAGACAGCTAACTATGGCTACACCTTC.

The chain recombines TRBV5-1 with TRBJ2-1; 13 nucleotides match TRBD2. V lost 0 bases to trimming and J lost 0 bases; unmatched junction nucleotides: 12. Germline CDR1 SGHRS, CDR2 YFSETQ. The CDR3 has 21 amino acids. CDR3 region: CASSLDPTSGGAPSSYNEQFF. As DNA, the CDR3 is TGCGCCAGCAGCTTGGATCCAACTAGCGGGGGGGCGCCTAGCTCCTACAATGAGCAGTTCTTC.

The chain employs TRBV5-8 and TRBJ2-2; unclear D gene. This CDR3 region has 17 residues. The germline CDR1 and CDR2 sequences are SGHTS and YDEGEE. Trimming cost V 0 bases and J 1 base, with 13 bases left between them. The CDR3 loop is CASSLETRSVNTGELFF. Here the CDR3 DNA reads TGTGCCAGCAGCTTGGAAACCCGGTCTGTGAACACCGGGGAGCTGTTTTTT.

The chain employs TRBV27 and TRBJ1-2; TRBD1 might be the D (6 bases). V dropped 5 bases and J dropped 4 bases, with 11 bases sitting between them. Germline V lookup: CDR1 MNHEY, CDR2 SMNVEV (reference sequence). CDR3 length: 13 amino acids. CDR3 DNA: TGTGCCAGCAGTCAGGACAGATTCTATGGCTACACCTTC. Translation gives CASSQDRFYGYTF.